The 4 T cell receptor beta chains presented below share a single source sample, sequenced in a study of T cell responses to AZD1222 COVID-19 vaccine. Clones were read by immunoSEQ multiplex PCR, and TCRdb kept only the in-frame ones, dropping some. The sample lists about 150,000 clones, roughly 90% seen once, with roughly 4% in the top ten. Material: peripheral blood, obtained 28 days after the second AZD1222 dose. The receptor set was obtained from an adult who received the AZD1222 COVID-19 vaccine.

The chain combines TRBV7-2 with TRBJ2-5, with D possibly being TRBD2 (5 bases). Trimming stripped 1 base from V and 5 bases from J, with 20 bases between. CDR1 is SGHTA, CDR2 FQGNSA, per germline. The CDR3 is 17 residues long. Here the CDR3 DNA reads TGTGCCAGCAGCTTAGGGCCGGGCCGCGGAAGAGGGGAGACCCAGTACTTC. It specifies CASSLGPGRGRGETQYF. Drawing the rest from reference TRBV7-2 and TRBJ2-5, the complete variable domain is GAGVSQSPSNKVTEKGKDVELRCDPISGHTALYWYRQSLGQGLEFLIYFQGNSAPDKSGLPSDRFSAERTGGSVSTLTIQRTQQEDSAVYLCASSLGPGRGRGETQYFGPGTRLLVL.

This clone appeared once. The J gene is TRBJ2-3, the V gene TRBV5-3, with D unresolved. TRBV5-3 is marked as an open reading frame, function uncertain. The germline V and J ends were trimmed by 2 bases and 3 bases, with 10 bases remaining between them. The CDR3 loop spans 14 amino acids. The CDR3 DNA sequence: TGTGCCAGAAGCTTCTCGTTTAAGACAGATACGCAGTATTTT. It translates to CARSFSFKTDTQYF.

On this clone: An end of the junction does not agree with germline; a read error may underlie this. The genes are TRBV7-7 and TRBJ2-1, with D possibly matching TRBD1 (5 bases). CDR1 and CDR2 from the germline V gene are SSHAT and FNYEAQ (reference sequence). CDR3 length: 13 amino acids. CDR3 bases: TGTGCTAGCAGCTTAGCCCAGGGCTATGAGCAGTTCTTC. Encoded protein: CASSLAQGYEQFF.

The chain couples TRBV3-1 (or the pseudogene TRBV3-2) to TRBJ1-2; D gene uncertain. Trimming cost V 3 bases and J 6 bases, with 5 bases left between them. The CDR3 spans 11 residues. Per germline, CDR1 LGHDT and CDR2 YNNKEL (reference sequence). The CDR3: CASSQLNGYTF. The CDR3 DNA sequence: TGTGCCAGCAGCCAGCTCAATGGCTACACCTTC.